The 2 T cell receptor beta chains below come from one sample, sequenced in a study of T-cell memory formation after mild COVID-19. MiXCR, applied by TCRdb to the 5' RACE reads, yields one record per CDR3 protein. The repertoire holds roughly 170,000 distinct CDR3 sequences, with about 18% as singletons. Sequencing was performed on PBMCs or a T cell subset sorted from them (not recorded which). The receptors here all came from a man in his late teens or twenties who had mild COVID-19 (a few samples of this study predate the infection). Cell type and time point are not known.

This rearrangement joins TRBV24-1 to TRBJ2-1; no reliable D call. This CDR3 comprises 12 residues. V gave up 6 bases and J gave up 5 bases, with 7 bases separating them. Per the germline V gene, CDR1 is KGHDR and CDR2 is SFDVKD. The CDR3 spells CATSQYHNEQFF. DNA for the CDR3: TGTGCCACCAGTCAGTATCACAATGAGCAGTTCTTC.

The gene calls are TRBV5-1 and TRBJ2-2, with TRBD2 as a possible D gene (7 bases). This CDR3 region has 16 residues. CDR1 and CDR2 from the germline V gene are SGHRS and YFSETQ. V gave up 4 bases and J gave up 5 bases, with 18 bases separating them. CDR3 amino acids: CASSLGGASETGELFF. CDR3 coding DNA: TGCGCCAGCAGCCTGGGGGGGGCCTCGGAGACCGGGGAGCTGTTTTTT.